Each of the 10 T cell receptor beta chains below was sequenced from the same sample in a study of cytomegalovirus exposure and HLA in healthy donors. PCR employed 60 Vbeta and 13 Jbeta primers. The assay was immunoSEQ multiplex PCR, and TCRdb's table has in-frame clones only and misses some. The sample contains 150,000 to 200,000 clones, roughly 79% of which appear only once. The sample taken for sequencing was PBMCs. These receptors were taken from a man aged 30 to 39 in good health and CMV-seronegative.

This sequence joins TRBV5-1 and TRBJ1-1; 11 bases agree with TRBD1. Unmatched junction bases numbered 5, after V lost 0 bases and J lost 7 bases. The CDR3 loop spans 15 amino acids. CDR1 SGHRS and CDR2 YFSETQ come from the germline V gene. The CDR3 reads CASSLAGTGGIEAFF. The CDR3, as DNA: TGCGCCAGCAGCTTGGCCGGGACAGGGGGAATTGAAGCTTTCTTT.

There are a few counts of this clone. This chain uses TRBV9 with TRBJ2-3; 12 positions agree with TRBD1. V lost 3 bases and J lost 5; bases outside the gene matches: 10. The germline V gene encodes CDR1 SGDLS and CDR2 YYNGEE. The CDR3 totals 17 residues. The CDR3 spells CASSDNPRDRGRDTQYF. The CDR3 bases are TGTGCCAGCAGCGACAACCCCCGGGACAGGGGGCGAGATACGCAGTATTTT.

There are a few counts of this clone. The chain joins TRBV25-1 to TRBJ2-7, with a weak D call TRBD2 (6 bases). Germline V gene sequence: CDR1 MGHDK, CDR2 SYGVNS. The CDR3 totals 17 residues. V lost 1 base, J lost 1 base, and 17 bases lay in between. The CDR3 sequence is CASSESTHSGRSYEQYF. The CDR3 DNA is TGTGCCAGCAGTGAATCAACGCACTCTGGGAGGTCCTACGAGCAGTACTTC.

The chain joins TRBV2 to TRBJ2-2, with 11 positions matching TRBD2. CDR3 size: 16 residues. Germline V gives CDR1 SNHLY, CDR2 FYNNEI. Trimming removed 6 bases from V and 6 bases from J; junction bases left unmatched: 9. Here the CDR3 DNA reads TGTGCCAGCAGCCCTATAGCGGGAGGGCCCCCCGGGGAGCTGTTTTTT. Amino acids: CASSPIAGGPPGELFF.

V usage is TRBV2 and J usage is TRBJ1-5; 9 positions agree with TRBD1. Germline loops: CDR1 SNHLY, CDR2 FYNNEI. The CDR3 is 17 amino acids. V dropped 3 bases and J dropped 7; count of bases not matched to a gene: 13. The CDR3 loop is CASSDYLLTGGTQPQHF. In DNA, the CDR3 is TGTGCCAGCAGTGATTACCTCCTGACAGGGGGAACGCAGCCCCAGCATTTT.

The chain couples TRBV5-4 to TRBJ1-2; the match to TRBD1 covers 9 bases. J was trimmed by 4 bases and V by 1 base; bases with no gene match: 2. From germline, CDR1 is SGHNT and CDR2 YYREEE (reference sequence). The CDR3 consists of 14 residues. CDR3 sequence: CASSLTGGGYGYTF. As DNA, the CDR3 is TGTGCCAGCAGCTTGACAGGGGGCGGCTATGGCTACACCTTC. The variable domain in full, with the rest retrieved from reference TRBV5-4 and TRBJ1-2, is ETGVTQSPTHLIKTRGQQVTLRCSSQSGHNTVSWYQQALGQGPQFIFQYYREEENGRGNFPPRFSGLQFPNYSSELNVNALELDDSALYLCASSLTGGGYGYTFGSGTRLTVV.

This clone is a singleton in its sample. The chain carries TRBV20-1 and TRBJ2-7; D possibly corresponds to TRBD2 (5 bases). From germline, CDR1 is DFQATT and CDR2 SNEGSKA (reference sequence). V was trimmed by 6 bases and J by 6 bases, leaving 12 bases between them. This CDR3 is built from 11 residues. The CDR3 reads CSAILVTEQYF. For the CDR3, the DNA is TGCAGTGCGATACTAGTTACCGAGCAGTACTTC.

The V gene is TRBV2, the J gene TRBJ2-2, with D tentatively TRBD1 (5 bases). Germline V lookup: CDR1 SNHLY, CDR2 FYNNEI. This CDR3 is 13 amino acids long. V lost 7 bases, J lost 6 bases, and 12 bases lay in between. CDR3 protein: CASIEGAAGELFF. The CDR3 nucleotides are TGTGCCAGCATCGAAGGGGCGGCCGGGGAGCTGTTTTTT. Based on the CDR3 plus reference TRBV2 and TRBJ2-2, the full variable domain is EPEVTQTPSHQVTQMGQEVILRCVPISNHLYFYWYRQILGQKVEFLVSFYNNEISEKSEIFDDQFSVERPDGSNFTLKIRSTKLEDSAMYFCASIEGAAGELFFGEGSRLTVL.

The rearrangement links TRBV11-2 to TRBJ2-7; 7 nucleotides agree with TRBD2. The V and J ends lost 4 bases and 3 bases, in that order; junction bases with no gene match: 9. Germline V gene lookup returns CDR1 SGHAT and CDR2 FQNNGV. The CDR3 extends over 15 amino acids. The CDR3 spells CASSSIPLASYEQYF. CDR3 DNA: TGTGCCAGCAGCTCCATTCCACTAGCGAGCTACGAGCAGTACTTC.

The V gene is TRBV18, the J gene TRBJ2-1, with D hard to call. The V end lost 3 bases, the J end lost 7 bases, and 10 bases lay between the germline ends. Germline CDR1 KGHSH, CDR2 LQKENI. This CDR3 has 13 residues. The CDR3 bases are TGTGCCAGCTCACCTCTTACAGAGAATGAGCAGTTCTTC. Protein: CASSPLTENEQFF.